The rows below give T cell receptor beta chains drawn from one sample of a study of shared clonotypes between healthy human individuals. Here immunoSEQ multiplex PCR was the method, and the copy in TCRdb shows in-frame clones only, minus some. The sample comprises about 1,800,000 clones, approximately 95% of which are singletons, and less than 1.5% rests with the top ten. The sample taken for sequencing was naive CD8+ T cells sorted from blood. The receptors were sampled from a man between 18 and 29 years old in good health. Each CDR3 is given with its conserved first and last residue. Fields, in order: J gene, D gene, clone size, V gene, CDR3 DNA, CDR3 protein. A D gene is named only where the DNA matches it firmly. Clone size is shown for a subset of rows, as once, few, many or a class of expanded clone.

TRBJ1-4 NA few TRBV5-6 TGTGCCAGCAGCCCGGGACCGATTAATGAAAAACTGTTTTTT CASSPGPINEKLFF
TRBJ2-1 NA NA TRBV27 TGTGCCAGCAGTTTCCTTGCAGGCCGCGTAGTAAATGAGCAGTTCTTC CASSFLAGRVVNEQFF
TRBJ1-2 NA NA TRBV5-1 TGCGCCAGCAGCTTATCGGGGGCCGGTGGCTACACCTTC CASSLSGAGGYTF
TRBJ2-3 TRBD2 NA TRBV11-2 TGTGCCAGCAGCTTAGGGGACGGACTAGTAACAGATACGCAGTATTTT CASSLGDGLVTDTQYF
TRBJ2-7 TRBD1 NA TRBV2 TGTGCCAGCGGTGGGCGACAGGGGCCCCACGAGCAGTACTTC CASGGRQGPHEQYF
TRBJ1-1 TRBD1 once TRBV5-1 TGCGCCAGCAGCGGAGGGGGCGGCGACACTGAAGCTTTCTTT CASSGGGGDTEAFF
TRBJ2-1 TRBD1 NA TRBV9 TGTGCCAGCAGAGAGACAGGGGGCGATGAGCAGTTCTTC CASRETGGDEQFF
TRBJ2-7 NA NA TRBV6-1 TGTGCCAGCAGTGAAGACTGGGTCCTGAGCTCCTACGAGCAGTACTTC CASSEDWVLSSYEQYF
TRBJ2-1 NA NA TRBV7-8 TGTGCCAGCAAATTGGGATCGGGATCTGGATACAATGAGCAGTTCTTC CASKLGSGSGYNEQFF
TRBJ2-5 TRBD2 NA TRBV13 TGTGCCAGCAGCTCAACTCTAGCGGGGCGGGGAGAGACCCAGTACTTC CASSSTLAGRGETQYF
TRBJ1-1 NA NA TRBV7-9 TGTGCCAGCAGCTATGAGGGGTTAGTAAACACTGAAGCTTTCTTT CASSYEGLVNTEAFF
TRBJ2-5 NA NA TRBV30 TGTGCCTGGAGTCCTGACGCTAACTCGGAGACCCAGTACTTC CAWSPDANSETQYF
TRBJ1-6 TRBD1 few TRBV5-4 TGTGCCAGCAGCTCCGGACAGGGATCACCCCTCCACTTT CASSSGQGSPLHF
TRBJ2-2 TRBD1 NA TRBV7-9 TGTGCCAGCAGCTTAAGCAGGGGGCGGAGCGGGGAGCTGTTTTTT CASSLSRGRSGELFF
TRBJ1-1 NA NA TRBV6-5 TGTGCCAGCAGTCCCGGTGGCACTGAAGCTTTCTTT CASSPGGTEAFF
TRBJ2-3 TRBD2 NA TRBV11-2 TGTGCCAGCAGCTTGATGGGACTAGATTATCTAAGCACAGATACGCAGTATTTT CASSLMGLDYLSTDTQYF
TRBJ2-2 NA NA TRBV6-1 TGTGCCAGCAGTGAACAGGGTCTTACCGGGGAGCTGTTTTTT CASSEQGLTGELFF
TRBJ2-1 NA NA TRBV5-4 TGTGCCAGCAGCGTACGGAGTTCCTCCTACAATGAGCAGTTCTTC CASSVRSSSYNEQFF
TRBJ2-5 TRBD2 NA TRBV13 TGTGCCAGCGAGCTAGCGGGGGGATTGGAAGAGACCCAGTACTTC CASELAGGLEETQYF
TRBJ2-7 TRBD1 NA TRBV27 TGTGCCAGCAGCCCCCTCGGACAGGGGTGGTACGAGCAGTACTTC CASSPLGQGWYEQYF
TRBJ2-2 NA NA TRBV9 TGTGCCAGCAGCGTATCCGGGGCAGGGATGCTGACCGGGGAGCTGTTTTTT CASSVSGAGMLTGELFF
TRBJ2-7 TRBD2 NA TRBV7-9 TGTGCCAGCAGCTTCCAACTAGCGGGATCCTACGAGCAGTACTTC CASSFQLAGSYEQYF
TRBJ2-1 NA NA TRBV11-2 TGTGCCAGCAGCTTAGATCTACGGAATGAGCAGTTCTTC CASSLDLRNEQFF
TRBJ2-7 NA NA TRBV28 TGTGCCAGCAGTTTCGGAGGGGAGCAGGGTTACGAGCAGTACTTC CASSFGGEQGYEQYF
TRBJ2-5 NA NA TRBV5-4 TGTGCCAGCAGCTTAAAAGGGAGCTTAAAAGAGACCCAGTACTTC CASSLKGSLKETQYF
TRBJ1-1 TRBD1 NA TRBV5-1 TGCGCCAGCAGCTTGTGGCAGGGGGCTGAAGCTTTCTTT CASSLWQGAEAFF
TRBJ2-1 TRBD2 NA TRBV7-8 TGTGCCAGCAGCTCCCCCGGGACTAGCGGGACGTTGGAGCAGTTCTTC CASSSPGTSGTLEQFF
TRBJ1-4 NA NA TRBV7-9 TGTGCCAGCAGCTTAGTAGCTGGGTTCGGCGAAAAACTGTTTTTT CASSLVAGFGEKLFF
TRBJ2-7 TRBD2 NA TRBV7-2 TGTGCCAGCAGCCCCGGACTAGCGGGCGATTACGAGCAGTACTTC CASSPGLAGDYEQYF
TRBJ1-5 TRBD1 NA TRBV12-5 TGTGCTAGTGGTTTGGCGGAGGGGGCGTCGAGCAATCAGCCCCAGCATTTT CASGLAEGASSNQPQHF
TRBJ2-5 NA NA TRBV19 TGTGCCAGTAGTGCCGAGTGGACAGCAGAGACCCAGTACTTC CASSAEWTAETQYF
TRBJ2-1 TRBD1 NA TRBV5-8 TGTGCCAGCAGCTACAGACAGGGAAGGGAGCAGTTCTTC CASSYRQGREQFF
TRBJ2-7 NA NA TRBV27 TGTGCCAGCAGTCCGAAAACCCGGAGCTCCTACGAGCAGTACTTC CASSPKTRSSYEQYF
TRBJ2-2 NA NA TRBV30 TGTGCCTGGAGCGTCAGGGAAGGGGCCGGGGAGCTGTTTTTT CAWSVREGAGELFF
TRBJ2-2 NA once TRBV7-2 TGTGCCAGCAGCTTAGTAGGGAACACCGGGGAGCTGTTTTTT CASSLVGNTGELFF
TRBJ2-7 NA NA TRBV13 TGTGCCAGCAGCATTGGGGCAGTCGTCTACGAGCAGTACTTC CASSIGAVVYEQYF
TRBJ1-1 NA NA TRBV28 TGTGCCAGCAGTTTACCTGCCGGGGACTCTGAAGCTTTCTTT CASSLPAGDSEAFF
TRBJ2-7 NA NA TRBV5-6 TGTGCCAGCACTATTGGGGTCGAGCAGTACTTC CASTIGVEQYF
TRBJ2-7 TRBD1 NA TRBV7-9 TGTGCCAGCAGCTTAGGAGAGGGGGCAAGGTCCGACGAGCAGTACTTC CASSLGEGARSDEQYF
TRBJ2-7 TRBD2 once TRBV10-2 TGCGCCAGCAGTGTAGCGGGAGAGTCGGGTGAGCAGTACTTC CASSVAGESGEQYF
TRBJ1-2 NA NA TRBV21-1 TGTGCCAGCAGCAAAGAAAACAGGGGGTATGGCTACACCTTC CASSKENRGYGYTF
TRBJ1-2 NA NA TRBV6-5 TGTGCCAGCAGTTACTCGATTGGTGAACAGTCCTATGGCTACACCTTC CASSYSIGEQSYGYTF